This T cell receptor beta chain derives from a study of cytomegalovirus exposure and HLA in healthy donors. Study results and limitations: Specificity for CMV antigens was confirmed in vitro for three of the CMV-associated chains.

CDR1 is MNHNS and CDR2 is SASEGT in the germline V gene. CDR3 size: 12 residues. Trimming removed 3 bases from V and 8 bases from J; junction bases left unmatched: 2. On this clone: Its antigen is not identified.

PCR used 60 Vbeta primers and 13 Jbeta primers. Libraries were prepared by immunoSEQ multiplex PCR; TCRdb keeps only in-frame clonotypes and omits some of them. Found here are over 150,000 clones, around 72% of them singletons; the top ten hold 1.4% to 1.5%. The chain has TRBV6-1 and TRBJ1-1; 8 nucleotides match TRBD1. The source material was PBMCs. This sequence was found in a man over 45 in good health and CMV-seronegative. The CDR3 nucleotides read TGTGCCAGCAGTGACCGGGACAGGGAAGCTTTCTTT. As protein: CASSDRDREAFF.